The source of this T cell receptor (beta chain) is a study of response to subunit inactivated influenza vaccine. For this clonotype: The DNA is omitted, as the CDR3 cannot be located on it reliably, and the CDR3 follows TCRdb's listing.

TCRdb itself ran the RT-PCR reads through MiXCR, one entry per CDR3 protein. The data contain about 160,000 distinct CDR3 sequences, about 10% of them singletons. The CDR3 spans 15 residues, counting both ends. The TCR was taken from a man in his fifties or sixties who received an inactivated influenza vaccine. This rearrangement joins TRBV12-3 or TRBV12-4 to TRBJ2-7; TRBD1, the table's D call, lacks a check against the DNA. The sample in question was CD8+ T cells sorted from PBMCs, obtained around 25 months after vaccination. CDR3 region: CASSTSGQGAYEQYF.